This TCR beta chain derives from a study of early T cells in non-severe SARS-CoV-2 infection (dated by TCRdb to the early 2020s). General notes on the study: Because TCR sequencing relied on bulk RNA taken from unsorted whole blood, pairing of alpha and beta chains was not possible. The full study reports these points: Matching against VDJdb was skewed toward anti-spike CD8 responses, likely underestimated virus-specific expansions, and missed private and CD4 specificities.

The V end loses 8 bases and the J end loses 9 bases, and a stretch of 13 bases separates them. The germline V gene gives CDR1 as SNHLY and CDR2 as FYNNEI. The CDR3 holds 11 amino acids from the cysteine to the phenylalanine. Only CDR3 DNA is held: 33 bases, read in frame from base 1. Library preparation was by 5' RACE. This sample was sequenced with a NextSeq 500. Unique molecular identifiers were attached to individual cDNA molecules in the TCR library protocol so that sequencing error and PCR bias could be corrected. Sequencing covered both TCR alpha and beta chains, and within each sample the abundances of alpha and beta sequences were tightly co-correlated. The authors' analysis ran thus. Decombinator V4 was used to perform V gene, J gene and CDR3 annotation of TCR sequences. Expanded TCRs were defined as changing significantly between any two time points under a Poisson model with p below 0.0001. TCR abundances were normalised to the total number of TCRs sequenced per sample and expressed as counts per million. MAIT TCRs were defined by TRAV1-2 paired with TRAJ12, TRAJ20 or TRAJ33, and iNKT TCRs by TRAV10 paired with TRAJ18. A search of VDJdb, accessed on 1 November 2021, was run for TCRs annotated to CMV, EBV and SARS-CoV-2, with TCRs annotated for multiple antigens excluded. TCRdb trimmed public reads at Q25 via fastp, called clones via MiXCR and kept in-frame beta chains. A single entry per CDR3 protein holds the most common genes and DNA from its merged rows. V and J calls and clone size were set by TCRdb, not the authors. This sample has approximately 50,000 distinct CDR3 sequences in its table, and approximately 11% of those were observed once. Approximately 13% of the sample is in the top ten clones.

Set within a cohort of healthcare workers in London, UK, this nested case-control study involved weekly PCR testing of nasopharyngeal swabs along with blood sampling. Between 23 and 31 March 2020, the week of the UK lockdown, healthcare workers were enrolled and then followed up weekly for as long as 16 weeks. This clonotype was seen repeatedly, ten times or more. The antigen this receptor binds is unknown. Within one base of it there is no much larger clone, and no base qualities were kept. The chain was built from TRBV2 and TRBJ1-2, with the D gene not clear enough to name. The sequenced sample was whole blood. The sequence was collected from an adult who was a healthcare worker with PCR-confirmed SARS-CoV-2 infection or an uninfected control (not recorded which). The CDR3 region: CASDIEDRYTF. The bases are TGTGCCAGCGACATTGAGGACCGCTACACCTTC.